What follows are 13 T cell receptor beta chains derived from one specimen sequenced in a study of control samples from healthy donors and cancer patients. Sequencing was performed with immunoSEQ multiplex PCR; in TCRdb, only in-frame clones are kept and a portion is missing. The top ten clones hold 2.1% of a sample with fewer than 95,000 clones, approximately 87% of them seen once. The sequenced sample consisted of blood. These receptors were taken from a woman aged 40 to 50 in good health.

The rearrangement joins TRBV3-1 (or the pseudogene TRBV3-2) to TRBJ1-1, with D possibly TRBD1 on 5 matching bases. The CDR3 loop spans 14 amino acids. Trimming took 2 bases from V and 4 from J, leaving 11 bases between them. Germline V gene sequence: CDR1 LGHDT, CDR2 YNNKEL (reference sequence). CDR3 sequence: CASSQIAGITEAFF. The CDR3 DNA follows: TGTGCCAGCAGCCAAATAGCAGGGATCACTGAAGCTTTCTTT.

The chain couples TRBV6-2 or TRBV6-3 to TRBJ1-5; 7 nucleotides align to TRBD1. From germline, CDR1 is MNHEY and CDR2 SVGEGT. The V segment lost 0 bases and the J segment 5 bases; nucleotides outside the gene matches: 1. The CDR3 has 14 amino acids. The CDR3 sequence: CASSYSTGHQPQHF. The CDR3, as DNA: TGTGCCAGCAGTTACTCGACAGGGCATCAGCCCCAGCATTTT.

Worth noting for this clone: The same CDR3 is also encoded by other DNA sequences in this sample. The chain links TRBV29-1 to TRBJ2-5; tentatively, D is TRBD2 (5 bases). Germline loops: CDR1 SQVTM, CDR2 ANQGSEA. The CDR3 runs to 13 residues. V was shortened by 2 bases and J by 5 bases, with 12 bases between the two germline ends. The CDR3 region is CSVEPSRGETQYF. The CDR3 nucleotides read TGCAGCGTTGAACCATCCCGAGGGGAGACCCAGTACTTC.

The rearrangement uses TRBV4-3 and TRBJ1-4; D ambiguous. CDR1 and CDR2 from the germline V gene are LGHNA and YSLEER. This CDR3 contains 12 residues. Trimming removed 1 base at V and 16 bases at J, with 13 bases between. The CDR3 DNA reads TGCGCCAGCAGCCAAGGAAACGGGAGGAAGTTTTTT. Translating gives CASSQGNGRKFF.

The rearrangement uses TRBV6-5 and TRBJ2-3, with 8 nucleotides matching TRBD2. Losses at the gene ends were 6 bases for V and 3 bases for J; bases not matched to a gene: 5. Germline CDR1 MNHEY, CDR2 SVGAGI. The CDR3 totals 14 residues. CDR3 residues: CASRRGGTTDTQYF. The CDR3 nucleotides are TGTGCCAGCAGACGCGGGGGGACGACAGATACGCAGTATTTT.

This sequence joins TRBV10-3 and TRBJ2-2; 8 bases line up with TRBD1. Trimming at V came to 6 bases and at J to 6 bases, leaving 3 bases not matched to a gene. This CDR3 contains 13 residues. From germline, CDR1 is ENHRY and CDR2 SYGVKD. DNA of the CDR3: TGTGCCATCAGCTTACAGGGGGCCGGGGAGCTGTTTTTT. Its protein is CAISLQGAGELFF.

This rearrangement joins TRBV12-3 or TRBV12-4 to TRBJ1-1; D gene unclear. The V end lost 6 bases, the J end lost 1 base, and 9 bases lay between the germline ends. This CDR3 region has 13 residues. CDR3 region: CASSSWGNTEAFF. The CDR3 DNA follows: TGTGCCAGCAGCTCTTGGGGGAACACTGAAGCTTTCTTT.

As to this clone: At the DNA level, this CDR3 is encoded by other sequences in the same sample as well. V and J are TRBV6-2 or TRBV6-3 and TRBJ2-1, with 11 positions matching TRBD2. There are 17 residues in the CDR3. Germline V lookup: CDR1 MNHEY, CDR2 SVGEGT. J gave up 3 bases and V 5 bases, and 9 bases lay outside the gene matches. The CDR3 DNA reads TGTGCCAGCAGTCCACACGACCTAGCGGGGGGCTACAATGAGCAGTTCTTC. Translating it yields CASSPHDLAGGYNEQFF.

This clone was picked up a small number of times. This chain uses TRBV5-8 with TRBJ1-2, with 8 bases fitting TRBD1. The CDR3 consists of 15 residues. Germline CDR1 is SGHTS and CDR2 is YDEGEE. V was clipped by 0 bases and J by 7 bases; unmatched bases: 8. CDR3 coding DNA: TGTGCCAGCAGCTTGGGGTTTACAGGGGGTATTGGCTACACCTTC. Protein sequence: CASSLGFTGGIGYTF.

The genes are TRBV21-1 and TRBJ1-6. TRBV21-1 is a pseudogene. CDR3 size: 14 residues. The CDR3 sequence is CASSKTAGNSPLHF. The CDR3 DNA reads as TGTGCCAGCAGCAAAACGGCGGGGAATTCACCCCTCCACTTT.

This chain joins TRBV4-1 and TRBJ2-3, with D hard to call. With 1 base removed from V and 7 bases from J, the gap between germline ends came to 18 bases. Germline assignment: CDR1 MGHRA and CDR2 YSYEKL. This CDR3 contains 16 residues. As DNA, the CDR3 is TGCGCCAGCAGCCAAGGGCAACCTGGACGTTTGAATACGCAGTATTTT. Protein product: CASSQGQPGRLNTQYF.

The genes are TRBV29-1 and TRBJ2-2; D remains unclear. The germline V gene encodes CDR1 SQVTM and CDR2 ANQGSEA. V shed 6 bases and J shed 4 bases, with 15 bases lying between them. This CDR3 region has 14 residues. This chain's CDR3 is CSVPLDLSTGELFF. The CDR3 region has the DNA TGCAGCGTGCCCCTAGATCTCAGCACCGGGGAGCTGTTTTTT.

This chain uses TRBV6-6 with TRBJ1-1, with D tentatively TRBD1 (5 bases). The CDR3 is made up of 14 amino acids. CDR1 is MNHNY, CDR2 SVGAGI, per germline (reference sequence). With 5 bases removed from V and 1 base from J, the gap between germline ends came to 11 bases. The CDR3 reads CASSLAGQNTEAFF. Written as DNA, the CDR3 is TGTGCCAGCAGTCTCGCCGGACAGAACACTGAAGCTTTCTTT.